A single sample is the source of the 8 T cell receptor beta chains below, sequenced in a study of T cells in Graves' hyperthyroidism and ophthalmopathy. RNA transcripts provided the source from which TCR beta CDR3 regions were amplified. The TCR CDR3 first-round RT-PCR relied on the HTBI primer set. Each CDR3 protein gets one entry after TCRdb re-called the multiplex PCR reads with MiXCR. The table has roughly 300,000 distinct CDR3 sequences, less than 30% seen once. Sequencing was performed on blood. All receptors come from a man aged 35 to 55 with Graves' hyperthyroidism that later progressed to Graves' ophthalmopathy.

CDR3 protein: CASRSEMNTEAFF. In nucleotides, the CDR3 is TGTGCCAGCCGGTCCGAAATGAACACTGAAGCTTTCTTT. The chain employs TRBV18 and TRBJ1-1; D unclear. The V gene lost 8 bases and the J gene lost 0 bases, with 10 bases spanning the gap. The CDR3 has 13 residues. The V gene's germline CDR1 is KGHSH and CDR2 LQKENI.

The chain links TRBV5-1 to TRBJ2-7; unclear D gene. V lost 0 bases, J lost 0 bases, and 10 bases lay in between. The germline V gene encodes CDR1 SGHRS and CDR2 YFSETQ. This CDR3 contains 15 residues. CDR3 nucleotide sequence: TGCGCCAGCAGCTTGGAAGGTGACACCTCCTACGAGCAGTACTTC. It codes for CASSLEGDTSYEQYF.

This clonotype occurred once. The CDR3 spells CASSLVNRGSYEQYF. CDR3 coding DNA: TGTGCCAGCAGCTTAGTCAACAGGGGTTCCTACGAGCAGTACTTC. The chain joins TRBV11-2 to TRBJ2-7; 7 nucleotides match TRBD1. CDR1 is SGHAT, CDR2 FQNNGV, per germline. The CDR3 spans 15 residues. V trimming: 1 base; J trimming: 1 base; junction bases outside the gene matches: 4.

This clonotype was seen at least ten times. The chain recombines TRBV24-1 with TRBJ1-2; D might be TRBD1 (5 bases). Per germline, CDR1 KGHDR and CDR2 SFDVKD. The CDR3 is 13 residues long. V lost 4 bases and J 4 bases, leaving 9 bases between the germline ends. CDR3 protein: CATSEPDSYGYTF. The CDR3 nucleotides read TGTGCCACCAGTGAACCTGACAGCTATGGCTACACCTTC.

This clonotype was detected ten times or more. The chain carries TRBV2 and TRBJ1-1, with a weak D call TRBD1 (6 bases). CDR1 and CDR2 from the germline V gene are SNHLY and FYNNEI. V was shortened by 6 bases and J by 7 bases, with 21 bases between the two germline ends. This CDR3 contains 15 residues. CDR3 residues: CASRAPRGTGGEAFF. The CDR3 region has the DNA TGTGCCAGCAGAGCCCCCAGGGGCACCGGGGGTGAAGCTTTCTTT.

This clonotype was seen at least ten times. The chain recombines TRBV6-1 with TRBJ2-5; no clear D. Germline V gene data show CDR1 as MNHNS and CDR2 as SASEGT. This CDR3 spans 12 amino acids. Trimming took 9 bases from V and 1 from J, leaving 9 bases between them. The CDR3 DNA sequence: TGTGCCAGTGGAAGGACCCAAGAGACCCAGTACTTC. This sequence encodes CASGRTQETQYF.

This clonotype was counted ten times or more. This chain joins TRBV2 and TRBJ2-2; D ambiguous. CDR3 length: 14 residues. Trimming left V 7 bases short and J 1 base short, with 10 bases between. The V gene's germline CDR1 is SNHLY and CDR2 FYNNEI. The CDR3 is CASTIGLNTGELFF. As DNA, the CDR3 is TGTGCCAGCACGATCGGATTGAACACCGGGGAGCTGTTTTTT. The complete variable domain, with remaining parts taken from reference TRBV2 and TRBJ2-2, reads EPEVTQTPSHQVTQMGQEVILRCVPISNHLYFYWYRQILGQKVEFLVSFYNNEISEKSEIFDDQFSVERPDGSNFTLKIRSTKLEDSAMYFCASTIGLNTGELFFGEGSRLTVL.

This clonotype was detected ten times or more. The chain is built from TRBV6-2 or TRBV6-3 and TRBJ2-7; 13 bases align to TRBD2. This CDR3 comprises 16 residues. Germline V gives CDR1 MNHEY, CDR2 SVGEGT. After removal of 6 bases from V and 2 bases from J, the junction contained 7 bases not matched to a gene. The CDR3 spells CASSNTGTSGTYEQYF. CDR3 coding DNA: TGTGCCAGCAGCAATACCGGGACTAGCGGGACCTACGAGCAGTACTTC.